What follows is one TCR beta chain and its context. The antigen remains undetermined. The sample is drawn from a study of cytomegalovirus exposure and HLA in healthy donors. Study-level findings and limits: Some V segments, including TRBV6-2 and TRBV6-3, were excluded as indistinguishable. Versus the 666-donor mean, an Asian-associated ancestry cluster reportedly showed fewer N-insertions in a later analysis. Most of the CMV-associated TCR beta chains (in a later analysis) appeared to be HLA-restricted.

Primers: 60 Vbeta forward and 13 Jbeta reverse. Produced via immunoSEQ multiplex PCR; TCRdb's table is partial and in-frame only. The profile shows some 150,000 clones, under 80% of them singletons. The ends were cut back, 8 bases at V and 0 bases at J, with 12 bases in the middle. Germline values: CDR1 MDHEN, CDR2 SYDVKM. This CDR3 comprises 14 residues. The specimen was PBMCs. The genes are TRBV28 and TRBJ2-3, with TRBD2 as a possible D gene (6 bases). This TCR was recovered from a female donor in good health and CMV-seronegative. CDR3 DNA sequence: TGTGCCAGCCGGAGAGGGACTAGCACAGATACGCAGTATTTT. Encoded protein: CASRRGTSTDTQYF.